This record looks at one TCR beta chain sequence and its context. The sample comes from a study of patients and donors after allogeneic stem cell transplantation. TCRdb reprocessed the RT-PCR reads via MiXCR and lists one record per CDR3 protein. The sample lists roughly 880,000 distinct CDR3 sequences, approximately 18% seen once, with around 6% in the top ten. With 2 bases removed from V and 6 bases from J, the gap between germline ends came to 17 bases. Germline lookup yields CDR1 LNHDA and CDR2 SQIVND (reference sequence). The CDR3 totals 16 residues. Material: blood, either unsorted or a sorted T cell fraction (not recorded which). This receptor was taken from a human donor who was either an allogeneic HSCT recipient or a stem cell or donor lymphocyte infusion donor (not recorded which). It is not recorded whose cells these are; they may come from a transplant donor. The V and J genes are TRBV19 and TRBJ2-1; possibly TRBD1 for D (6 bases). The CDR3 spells CASSILRGQLSNEQFF. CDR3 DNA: TGTGCCAGTAGTATACTCAGGGGCCAATTGAGCAATGAGCAGTTCTTC.